The 12 T cell receptor beta chains below all came from one sample that was sequenced in a study of technical replicates of blood from a handful of donors. The protocol was immunoSEQ multiplex PCR, while the TCRdb copy is restricted to in-frame clones and leaves out a portion. The table lists tens of thousands of clones, 80% to 90% of them singletons. Sample: PBMCs. These receptors were obtained from a human donor in good health. Some clones in this sample may be carry-over from other donors' samples.

The chain carries TRBV18 and TRBJ1-1; 7 bases align to TRBD1. CDR3 size: 15 residues. J lost 0 bases, V lost 5 bases, and 6 bases had no gene match. Germline CDR1 and CDR2: KGHSH and LQKENI. The CDR3, as DNA: TGTGCCAGCTCATCCGGACAGGATATGAACACTGAAGCTTTCTTT. This gives the protein CASSSGQDMNTEAFF.

The chain joins TRBV9 to TRBJ1-4; TRBD1 matches 11 bases. With V trimmed by 3 bases and J by 4 bases, 5 bases remained unmatched. The CDR3 extends over 16 amino acids. Germline assignment: CDR1 SGDLS and CDR2 YYNGEE. The CDR3 sequence is CASSAGTGGYNEKLFF. As DNA, the CDR3 is TGTGCCAGCAGCGCCGGGACAGGGGGGTATAATGAAAAACTGTTTTTT.

The J gene is TRBJ2-1, the V gene TRBV4-3, with 10 bases identical to TRBD2. This CDR3 is built from 15 residues. The germline V gene has CDR1 LGHNA and CDR2 YSLEER. The ends lost 3 bases at V and 7 bases at J; junction bases unmatched: 6. The CDR3 sequence: CASSHIIAGGNEQFF. The DNA of the CDR3 is TGCGCCAGCAGCCATATAATAGCGGGGGGTAATGAGCAGTTCTTC.

The rearrangement uses TRBV13 and TRBJ2-7, with a tentative D call TRBD2 (5 bases). The CDR3 has 14 residues. V dropped 2 bases and J dropped 4 bases, with 12 bases sitting between them. Per the germline V gene, CDR1 is PRHDT and CDR2 is FYEKMQ (reference sequence). CDR3 bases: TGTGCCAGCAGCTTATCGGCCGGGGTTTACGAGCAGTACTTC. Encoded protein: CASSLSAGVYEQYF. The whole variable domain, filled in from reference TRBV13 and TRBJ2-7, reads AAGVIQSPRHLIKEKRETATLKCYPIPRHDTVYWYQQGPGQDPQFLISFYEKMQSDKGSIPDRFSAQQFSDYHSELNMSSLELGDSALYFCASSLSAGVYEQYFGPGTRLTVT.

The chain has TRBV19 and TRBJ1-2; D remains ambiguous. The V gene lost 5 bases and the J gene lost 0 bases, with 4 bases spanning the gap. Germline V gene sequence: CDR1 LNHDA, CDR2 SQIVND (reference sequence). CDR3 length: 12 residues. The DNA for the CDR3 is TGTGCCAGTAGTCTTACTAACTATGGCTACACCTTC. It translates to CASSLTNYGYTF.

V is TRBV7-3 and J is TRBJ2-2, with 8 bases identical to TRBD1. The CDR3 has 16 residues. The V segment lost 1 base and the J segment 6 bases; nucleotides outside the gene matches: 7. Germline assignment: CDR1 SGHTA and CDR2 FQGTGA. CDR3 protein: CASSLSGRGPAGELFF. The CDR3 DNA reads as TGTGCCAGCAGCTTAAGTGGCAGGGGGCCTGCCGGGGAGCTGTTTTTT. The full variable domain, with the rest looked up from reference TRBV7-3 and TRBJ2-2, is GAGVSQTPSNKVTEKGKYVELRCDPISGHTALYWYRQSLGQGPEFLIYFQGTGAADDSGLPNDRFFAVRPEGSVSTLKIQRTERGDSAVYLCASSLSGRGPAGELFFGEGSRLTVL.

This clone has just a few counts. The genes are TRBV4-1 and TRBJ2-5; 7 bases align to TRBD2. This CDR3 is built from 15 residues. Trimming at V came to 5 bases and at J to 5 bases, leaving 11 bases not matched to a gene. CDR1 and CDR2 from the germline V gene are MGHRA and YSYEKL. The CDR3 sequence: CASSKSSGGIETQYF. The CDR3 coding sequence is TGCGCCAGCAGCAAAAGTTCGGGAGGCATCGAGACCCAGTACTTC.

The chain has TRBV19 and TRBJ2-7; 9 nucleotides line up with TRBD2. Per the germline V gene, CDR1 is LNHDA and CDR2 is SQIVND (reference sequence). The CDR3 spans 15 residues. V dropped 5 bases and J dropped 4; count of bases not matched to a gene: 9. CDR3 loop: CASSSLSGSGYEQYF. DNA for the CDR3: TGTGCCAGTAGTTCCCTTAGCGGGAGCGGATACGAGCAGTACTTC.

The chain couples TRBV6-6 to TRBJ1-2, with a weak D call TRBD1 (5 bases). Germline CDR1 is MNHNY and CDR2 is SVGAGI (reference sequence). The CDR3 is 12 residues long. V was trimmed by 2 bases and J by 8 bases, leaving 9 bases between them. The DNA of the CDR3 is TGTGCCAGCAGTTACGGGGGGAACGGCTACACCTTC. Its protein is CASSYGGNGYTF.

The gene calls are TRBV5-1 and TRBJ2-7; TRBD2 matches at 8 bases. CDR3 length: 15 amino acids. After removal of 2 bases from V and 2 bases from J, the junction contained 6 bases not matched to a gene. CDR1 is SGHRS, CDR2 YFSETQ, per germline. The chain's CDR3 is CASSFFSGEAYEQYF. The CDR3 region has the DNA TGCGCCAGCAGCTTTTTTAGCGGGGAAGCCTACGAGCAGTACTTC.

This rearrangement joins TRBV19 to TRBJ1-4, with D uncertain. Germline loops: CDR1 LNHDA, CDR2 SQIVND (reference sequence). The CDR3 totals 15 residues. Trimming removed 4 bases at V and 5 bases at J, with 14 bases between. CDR3 nucleotide sequence: TGTGCCAGTAGTAATTGGAGAGAGTGGAATGAAAAACTGTTTTTT. This encodes CASSNWREWNEKLFF.

The gene calls are TRBV4-1 and TRBJ1-4; tentative D call: TRBD1 (5 bases). Deletions cut 3 bases from V and 2 bases from J, with 13 bases between. Germline CDR1 reads MGHRA; CDR2 reads YSYEKL. The CDR3 spans 16 residues. The CDR3 DNA reads TGCGCCAGCAGCCAGGGCGCAGGGAAGACTAATGAAAAACTGTTTTTT. Translation gives CASSQGAGKTNEKLFF.